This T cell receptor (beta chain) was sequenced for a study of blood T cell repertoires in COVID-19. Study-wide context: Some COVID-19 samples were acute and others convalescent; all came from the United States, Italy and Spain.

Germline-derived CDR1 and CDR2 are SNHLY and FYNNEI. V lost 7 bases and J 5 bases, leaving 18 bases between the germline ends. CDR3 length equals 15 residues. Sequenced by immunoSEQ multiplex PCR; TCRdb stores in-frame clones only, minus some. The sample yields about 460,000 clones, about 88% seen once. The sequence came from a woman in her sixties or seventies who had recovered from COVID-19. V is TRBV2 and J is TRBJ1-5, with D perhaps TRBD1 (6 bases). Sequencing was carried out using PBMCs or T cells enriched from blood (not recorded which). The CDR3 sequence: CASMYGGDKDQPQHF. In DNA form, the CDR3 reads TGTGCCAGCATGTACGGGGGGGACAAAGATCAGCCCCAGCATTTT.